These 2 T cell receptor beta chains share one sample of origin, sequenced in a study of T cells after yellow fever vaccination. TCRdb passed the 5' RACE reads through MiXCR, listing each CDR3 protein once. Of some 670,000 distinct CDR3 sequences listed, 10% to 15% are singletons. The starting material was PBMCs, obtained on the day of the yellow fever booster vaccination. These receptor sequences come from a man aged 30 to 45 who received the YFV17D yellow fever vaccine.

V is TRBV24-1 and J is TRBJ2-3, with 8 bases identical to TRBD1. CDR1 is KGHDR, CDR2 SFDVKD, per germline. V was clipped by 4 bases and J by 4 bases; unmatched bases: 6. This CDR3 has 15 residues. The CDR3 here is CATSDRDRGPDTQYF. The CDR3 DNA sequence: TGTGCCACCAGTGACCGCGACAGGGGACCAGATACGCAGTATTTT.

The chain couples TRBV9 to TRBJ2-1; 8 bases map to TRBD1. This CDR3 is 15 amino acids long. Germline loops: CDR1 SGDLS, CDR2 YYNGEE. V was clipped by 0 bases and J by 3 bases; unmatched bases: 2. CDR3 region: CASSVATGGYNEQFF. The CDR3 nucleotides read TGTGCCAGCAGCGTAGCCACAGGGGGCTACAATGAGCAGTTCTTC.